Below, one TCR beta chain is given with its context. Its antigen is unknown. The missing conserved phenylalanine or tryptophan at the end of this CDR3 makes a read error likely. It is unclear where the CDR3 begins or ends on the DNA, so no DNA is shown, and the CDR3 is as TCRdb lists it. This sample stems from a study of T-cell memory formation after mild COVID-19. Termini included, the CDR3 measures 12 amino acids. TCR alpha and TCR beta cDNA libraries carrying sample barcodes and UMIs came from 5'RACE with constant-segment primers. One entry per CDR3 protein results from TCRdb running MiXCR on the 5' RACE reads. The sample has about 350,000 distinct CDR3 sequences; roughly an eighth are singletons. Findings and limits, study-wide: CD4/CD8 balance characterized clones contracting day 15 to 85, and CD4+ skew characterized later expanders.

Sequencing was carried out using PBMCs or a T cell subset sorted from them (not recorded which). V and J are TRBV12-1 and TRBJ2-7; the DNA was not compared with TRBD1, the D call given in the table. TRBV12-1 is a pseudogene. The TCR was taken from a man aged 18 to 35 who had mild COVID-19 (a few samples of this study predate the infection). Cell type and time point are not known. CDR3 amino acids: CASSSIRDAVNL.